This T cell receptor (beta chain) was recovered during a study of T cells in Graves' hyperthyroidism and ophthalmopathy (dated by TCRdb to between 2018 and 2021). About the full investigation: Peripheral blood was collected at initial diagnosis, before any treatment. To identify TCR V-J signatures that set the groups apart, the researchers used a discovery cohort of 100 patients, made up of around 42 with Graves' ophthalmopathy and some 60 with stable Graves' hyperthyroidism. Whether ophthalmopathy could be predicted prospectively was tested in an independent validation cohort made up of some 20 hyperthyroidism patients plus 17 patients who later progressed to ophthalmopathy. The roughly 100 discovery patients were randomly divided into training and test sets at a 7:3 ratio. In several Graves' hyperthyroidism patients, the study also compared T-cell repertoires from thyroid tissue with T-cell repertoires from blood. Once sampling was done, hyperthyroidism patients were given methimazole at a starting dose of 30 mg daily, whereas ophthalmopathy patients were given high-dose intravenous methylprednisolone. TCR Vbeta CDR3 sequencing of roughly 140 peripheral blood samples (under 45 ophthalmopathy, about 80 hyperthyroidism and around 17 progressor patients) is reported in the paper. Broader findings and caveats from the paper: Most expanded thyroid clonotypes (frequency above 0.001) were also detected in blood, suggesting blood repertoires may reflect thyroid immune responses. During validation, the model predicted progression to ophthalmopathy a median of approximately 6 months ahead of onset, with more than 60% sensitivity and 72% to 80% specificity. Sample size was not statistically predetermined, and blinding of investigators to group allocation was not performed. Ophthalmopathy was separated from stable hyperthyroidism by a 13 V-J signature model, with around 88% sensitivity and 81% to 83% specificity obtained in cross-validation and 80%/75% obtained in testing.

This clonotype was found many times. The antigen it recognizes is unknown. No base qualities exist here, and no much larger clone lies one base off it. The TCR beta CDR3 regions were amplified from the RNA transcripts. A first-round RT-PCR of the TCR CDR3 used the HTBI primer set with the Qiagen OneStep RT-PCR kit. The libraries were constructed in a second round of multiplex PCR and then size-selected and purified. Libraries were sequenced paired-end with 100 bp reads on an Illumina HiSeq2000. In the original analysis: SOAPnuke was used to process the raw data, throwing out any read that contained adapters or uncalled bases, had a mean Phred below 15, or lacked an exact constant-primer or identifier match. COPE v1.2.5 was used to merge the high-quality paired reads, and each unique nucleotide sequence was defined as a clonotype. Clonotypes were aligned to IMGT TRBV, TRBD and TRBJ reference segments using MiTCR v1.1. Analysis was restricted to V-J combinations with a frequency above 0.0001, which covered about 99% of repertoires. The TCS score was defined as the ratio of F50 (clonal expansion) to E x V (chaos), calculated using BLOSUM62-based TCRdist between CDR3 peptides within each V-J. Welch's t-statistics and random forest reduced 514 V-J features to 13, which were used in a naive Bayes classifier (R e1071). Using fastp trimming at Q25 and MiXCR clonotype assembly, TCRdb reanalyzed the public sequencing data and kept in-frame beta chains. For every CDR3 protein sequence, its rows merge into one entry that carries the most common genes and DNA. It is TCRdb's table, rather than the study itself, that gives the V and J calls and clone size. Across this sample there are under 800,000 distinct CDR3 sequences, with 12% to 15% seen only once. The ten largest account for roughly 10% of the sample.

The CDR3, cysteine through phenylalanine, is 14 amino acids long. Kept here is only the CDR3 DNA, which spans 42 bases and is read in frame from base 1. Cut back by 3 bases and 4 bases, the V and J ends lie 12 bases apart. CDR1 and CDR2 are drawn from the germline V gene (reference sequence): SEHNR, FQNEAQ. Graves' hyperthyroidism was defined as stable when no progression to ophthalmopathy occurred over 18 months of follow-up. Hyperthyroidism patients were newly diagnosed, with disease duration under 2 months, and aged 18 to 65 years. Any patient with an uncontrolled infection, another autoimmune disease, pregnancy or lactation was excluded. Diagnoses were based on clinical symptoms, serum thyroxine and TRAb, thyroid ultrasound and orbital computed tomography. PBMCs were isolated from about 10 ml of fresh peripheral blood by Ficoll-Paque density gradient centrifugation. Trizol reagent was used to extract total RNA, and RNA quality was then checked on an Agilent 2100 Bioanalyzer.

Sequencing was done on a sample of blood. The V and J segments used are TRBV7-9 and TRBJ1-2, with the D gene not confidently named. This sequence was found in a woman younger than 30 with Graves' hyperthyroidism. Read as DNA, the sequence is TGTGCCAGCAGCTTTATGGGCCCAAGCTATGGCTACACCTTC. Its protein is CASSFMGPSYGYTF.